Sequencing of this TCR beta chain was carried out in a study of cytomegalovirus exposure and HLA in healthy donors (dated by TCRdb to about 2017). Describing the broader study: According to a later analysis, the 110 or so validation repertoires were produced on the same platform as the approximately 690 repertoires of the first cohort. In addition to the first cohort of 666 subjects, a separate validation cohort of 120 different subjects was used. To predict cytomegalovirus infection status, the study brought together high-throughput TCR immunosequencing, statistical association of individual TCRs with disease status, and machine learning. The study aimed to test whether signatures of past pathogen exposure could be identified by cataloging public T cell receptors.

Taken from cysteine to phenylalanine, the CDR3 has 15 residues. Only the CDR3 DNA stays, 45 bases, in frame from base 1. The germline V gene sets CDR1 to SGHVS and CDR2 to FNYEAQ. From V the trimming removes 1 base and from J it removes 1 base, while the gene matches leave 0 bases of the junction unaccounted for. Remarks on this clone: The antigen it binds to is not known. Per-nucleotide qualities are absent, and no much larger clonotype sits a single base away.

The donors were included in the validation cohort of 100 to 150 subjects, a group kept apart from the approximately 690-subject first cohort. Library preparation employed the immunoSEQ multiplex PCR assay. The original methods were these. A statistical classification framework was built to diagnose cytomegalovirus status from the catalog of TCR beta chain sequences. The immuneACCESS repertoire file appears here via TCRdb, limited to in-frame rearrangements. These files lack a portion of the clones; in checked studies, under half of the deficit traces to unresolved V genes, and the cause of the others is not known. Clone size and the V and J calls come from that table; the DNA yielded D and trimming. The sample data list under 300,000 clones, and 65% to 90% of these were observed just once. The ten largest make up approximately 1% of the sample. General study outcomes and caveats: A few of the identified cytomegalovirus-associated TCR beta chains were confirmed in vitro to be specific for cytomegalovirus antigens. Cytomegalovirus status was reported to be diagnosed by the classifier with high specificity and sensitivity in both the original and validation cohorts. Most TCR sequences were observed very rarely across donors, whereas some public TCRs were present in many individuals. In the study, 150 to 200 TCR beta chains were listed as associated with cytomegalovirus. The validation cohort had no HLA typing available for a later analysis, so co-occurrence within that cohort was assessed over all 130 or so repertoires. Subsequent analysis determined that TCRs grouped into clusters in the first cohort also showed a tendency toward co-occurrence across the approximately 120 validation repertoires, and 90% to 95% of cluster scores exceeded 0. It was suggested by the authors that the approach could potentially be generalized to other disease states and immunological phenotypes.

The receptor comes from a woman under 30 in good health and CMV-seronegative. Sequenced material: PBMCs. The chain employs TRBV7-6 and TRBJ2-5; 10 bases in the junction line up with TRBD2. The CDR3 protein is CASSLGTSGQETQYF. The sequenced DNA is TGTGCCAGCAGCTTAGGGACTAGCGGCCAAGAGACCCAGTACTTC.